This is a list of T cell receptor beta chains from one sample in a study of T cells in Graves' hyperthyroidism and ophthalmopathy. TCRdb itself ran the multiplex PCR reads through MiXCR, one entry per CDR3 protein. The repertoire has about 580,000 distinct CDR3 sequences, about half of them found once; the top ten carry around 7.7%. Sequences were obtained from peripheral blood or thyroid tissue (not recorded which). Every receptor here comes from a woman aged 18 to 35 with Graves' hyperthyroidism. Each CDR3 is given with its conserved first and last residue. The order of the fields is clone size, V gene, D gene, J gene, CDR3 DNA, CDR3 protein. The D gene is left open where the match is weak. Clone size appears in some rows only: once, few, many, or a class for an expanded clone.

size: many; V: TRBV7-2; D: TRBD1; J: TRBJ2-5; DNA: TGTGCCAGCAGCATCGACAGGGGCGAGACCCAGTACTTC; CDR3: CASSIDRGETQYF
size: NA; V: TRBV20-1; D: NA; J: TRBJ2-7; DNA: TGCAGTGCTGTATTTTCCGGGACCCAGAATTACTACGAGCAGTACTTC; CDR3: CSAVFSGTQNYYEQYF
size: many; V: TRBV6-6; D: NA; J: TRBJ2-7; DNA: TGTGCCAGCAGTTACGTGCGGTCCTACGAGCAGTACTTC; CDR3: CASSYVRSYEQYF
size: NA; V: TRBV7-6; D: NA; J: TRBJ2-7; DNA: TGTGCCAGCAGCAGGCGCCACGAGCAGTACTTC; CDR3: CASSRRHEQYF
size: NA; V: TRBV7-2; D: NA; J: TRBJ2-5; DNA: TGTGCCAGCAGCTTTAGGGCAAAGGTCGGGGGAAGGTCTAGGGAGACCCAGTACTTC; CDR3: CASSFRAKVGGRSRETQYF
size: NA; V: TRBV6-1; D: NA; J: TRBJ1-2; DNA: TGTGCCGGAACGCCGGGACTTAGCTATGGCTACACCTTC; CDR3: CAGTPGLSYGYTF
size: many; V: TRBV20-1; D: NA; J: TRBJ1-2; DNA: TGCACCGCAGGGGATGGAACCCCTGGCCCTTATGGCTACACCTTC; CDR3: CTAGDGTPGPYGYTF
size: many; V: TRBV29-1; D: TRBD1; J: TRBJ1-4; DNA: TGCAGCGCTGGGACAGGATTTGGTGAAAAACTGTTTTTT; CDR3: CSAGTGFGEKLFF
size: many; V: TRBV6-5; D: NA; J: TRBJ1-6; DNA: TGTGCCAGCAGTTACCGCGACCGGGCCAATAATTCACCCCTCCACTTT; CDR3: CASSYRDRANNSPLHF
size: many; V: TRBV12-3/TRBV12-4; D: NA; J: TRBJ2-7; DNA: TGTGCCAGCAGTCCCCGGCGGGTGATCTCCTACGAGCAGTACTTC; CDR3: CASSPRRVISYEQYF
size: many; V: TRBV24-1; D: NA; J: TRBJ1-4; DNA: TGTGCCACCAGTGAGACCTTTAGGGGAAAACTGTTTTTT; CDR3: CATSETFRGKLFF
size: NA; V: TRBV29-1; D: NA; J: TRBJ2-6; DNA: TGCAGCGTAACCGGGTCTGGGGCCAACGTCCTGACTTTC; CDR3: CSVTGSGANVLTF
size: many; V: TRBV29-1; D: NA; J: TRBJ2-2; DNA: TGCAGCGTCGAAGACAGCCGGTCCGGGGAGCTGTTTTTT; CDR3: CSVEDSRSGELFF
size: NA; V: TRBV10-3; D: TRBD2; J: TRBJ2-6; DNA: TGTGCCATCAGTGAGAGCGGGAGCAACGTCCTGACTTTC; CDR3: CAISESGSNVLTF
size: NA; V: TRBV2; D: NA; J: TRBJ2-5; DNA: TGTGCCAGCAGTGACGCGGAAGGGGAGACCCAGTACTTC; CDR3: CASSDAEGETQYF
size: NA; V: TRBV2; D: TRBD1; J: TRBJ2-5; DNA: TGTGCCAGGACCGTCAGACAGGGACAAGAGACCCAGTACTTC; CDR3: CARTVRQGQETQYF
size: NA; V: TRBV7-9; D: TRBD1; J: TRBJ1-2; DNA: TGTGCCAGCAGCCACCCGGGGACAGGGGAAGCAAGCTACACCTTC; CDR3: CASSHPGTGEASYTF
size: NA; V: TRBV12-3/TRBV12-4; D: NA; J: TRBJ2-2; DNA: TGTGCCAGCAGTCTTAAGGGGGGGGCCACCGGGGAGCTGTTTTTT; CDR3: CASSLKGGATGELFF
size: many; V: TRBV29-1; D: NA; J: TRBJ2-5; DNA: TGCAGCGTTGAAGATTACGGGATGTTTGGAGAGACCCAGTACTTC; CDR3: CSVEDYGMFGETQYF
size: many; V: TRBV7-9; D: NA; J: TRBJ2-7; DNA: TGTGCCAGCAGCTTAGGGTCCCTCGGCGAGCAGTACTTC; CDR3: CASSLGSLGEQYF
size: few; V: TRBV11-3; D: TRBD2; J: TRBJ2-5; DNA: TGTGCCAGCAGCCCCGGGACTAGCGGAAAAGAGACCCAGTACTTC; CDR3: CASSPGTSGKETQYF
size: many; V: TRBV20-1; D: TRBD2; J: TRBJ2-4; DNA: TGCAGTGCTAGGACTAGCAGGAACATTCAGTACTTC; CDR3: CSARTSRNIQYF
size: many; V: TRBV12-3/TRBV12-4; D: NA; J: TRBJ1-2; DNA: TGTGCCAGCAGTCTAACTAGAGGAAGTGGCTACACCTTC; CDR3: CASSLTRGSGYTF
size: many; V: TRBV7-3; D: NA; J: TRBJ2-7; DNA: TGTGCCAGCAGCTTGTTCGACGGACCCTACGAGCAGTACTTC; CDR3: CASSLFDGPYEQYF
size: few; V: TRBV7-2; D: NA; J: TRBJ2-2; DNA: TGTGCCAGCAGCAAGGCCGGGGAGCTGTTTTTT; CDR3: CASSKAGELFF
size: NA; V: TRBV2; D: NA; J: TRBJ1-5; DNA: TGTGCCAGCAGTGACCCCAGGGAGGTTAATCAGCCCCAGCATTTT; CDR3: CASSDPREVNQPQHF
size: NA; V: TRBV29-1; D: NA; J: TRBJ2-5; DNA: TGCAGCGTGGTCTGGGGGCAAGAGACCCAGTACTTC; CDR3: CSVVWGQETQYF
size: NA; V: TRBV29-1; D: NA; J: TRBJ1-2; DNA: TGCAGCTTAAGGGGTTCCTATGGCTACACCTTC; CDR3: CSLRGSYGYTF
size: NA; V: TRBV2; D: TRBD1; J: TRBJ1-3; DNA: TGTGCCAGCAGCGCCGGGACAGGGGGAATGAACACCATATATTTT; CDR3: CASSAGTGGMNTIYF